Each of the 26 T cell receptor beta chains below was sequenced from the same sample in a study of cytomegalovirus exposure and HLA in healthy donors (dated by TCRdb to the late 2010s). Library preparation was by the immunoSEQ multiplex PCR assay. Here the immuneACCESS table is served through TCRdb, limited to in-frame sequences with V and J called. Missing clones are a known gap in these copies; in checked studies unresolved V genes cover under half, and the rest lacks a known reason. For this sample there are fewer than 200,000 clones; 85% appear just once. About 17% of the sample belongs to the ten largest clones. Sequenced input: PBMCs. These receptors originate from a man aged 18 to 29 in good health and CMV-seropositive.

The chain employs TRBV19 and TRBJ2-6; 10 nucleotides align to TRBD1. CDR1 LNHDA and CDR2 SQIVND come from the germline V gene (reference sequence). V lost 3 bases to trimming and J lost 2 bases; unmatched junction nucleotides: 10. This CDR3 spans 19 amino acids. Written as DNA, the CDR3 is TGTGCCAGTAGTATTAAAAGGGGACAGGGGCTTGCTGGGGCCAACGTCCTGACTTTC. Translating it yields CASSIKRGQGLAGANVLTF.

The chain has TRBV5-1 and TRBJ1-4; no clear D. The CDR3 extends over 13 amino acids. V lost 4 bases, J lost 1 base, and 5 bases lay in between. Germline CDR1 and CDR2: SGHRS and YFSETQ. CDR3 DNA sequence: TGCGCCAGCAGCCCCCGAACTAATGAAAAACTGTTTTTT. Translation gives CASSPRTNEKLFF.

This CDR3 is CASSLERLAGGSEQYF. The CDR3 bases are TGTGCCAGCAGCTTGGAGCGGCTAGCGGGAGGATCCGAGCAGTACTTC. V usage is TRBV5-4 and J usage is TRBJ2-7, with 11 bases aligning to TRBD2. V was clipped by 0 bases and J by 6 bases; unmatched bases: 8. CDR1 and CDR2 (germline): SGHNT, YYREEE (reference sequence). The CDR3 covers 16 residues.

The CDR3 nucleotides are TGTGCCAGCAGCAAAGGGAGGACAGCATTCTACGAGCAGTACTTC. This gives the protein CASSKGRTAFYEQYF. The chain carries TRBV21-1 and TRBJ2-7; whether TRBD1, the table's D call, matches the DNA was not checked. TRBV21-1 has pseudogene status. The CDR3 totals 15 residues.

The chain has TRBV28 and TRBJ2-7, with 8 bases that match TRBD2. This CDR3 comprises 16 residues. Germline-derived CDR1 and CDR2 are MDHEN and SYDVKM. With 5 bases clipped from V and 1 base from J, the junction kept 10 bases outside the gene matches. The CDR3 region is CASSPTGRGVSYEQYF. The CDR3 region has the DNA TGTGCCAGCAGTCCCACCGGGCGGGGGGTTTCCTACGAGCAGTACTTC.

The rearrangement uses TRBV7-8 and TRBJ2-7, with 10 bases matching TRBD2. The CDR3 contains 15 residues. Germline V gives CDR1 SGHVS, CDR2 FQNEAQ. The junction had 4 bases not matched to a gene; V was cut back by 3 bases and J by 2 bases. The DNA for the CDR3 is TGTGCCAGCAGCTTGGGACTAGCGAGTACCTACGAGCAGTACTTC. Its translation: CASSLGLASTYEQYF.

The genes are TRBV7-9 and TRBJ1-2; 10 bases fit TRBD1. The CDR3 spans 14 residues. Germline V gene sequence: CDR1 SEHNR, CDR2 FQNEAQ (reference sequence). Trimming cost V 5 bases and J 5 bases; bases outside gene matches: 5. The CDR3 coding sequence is TGTGCCAGCAGCGGGACAGGGGTTGGGTATGGCTACACCTTC. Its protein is CASSGTGVGYGYTF.

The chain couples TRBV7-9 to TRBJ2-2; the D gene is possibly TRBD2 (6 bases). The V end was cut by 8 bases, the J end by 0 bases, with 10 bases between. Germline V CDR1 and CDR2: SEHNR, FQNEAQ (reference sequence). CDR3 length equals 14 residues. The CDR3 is CASLRGPNTGELFF. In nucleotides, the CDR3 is TGTGCCAGCTTGCGGGGCCCGAACACCGGGGAGCTGTTTTTT. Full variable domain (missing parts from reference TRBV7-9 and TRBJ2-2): DTGVSQNPRHKITKRGQNVTFRCDPISEHNRLYWYRQTLGQGPEFLTYFQNEAQLEKSRLLSDRFSAERPKGSFSTLEIQRTEQGDSAMYLCASLRGPNTGELFFGEGSRLTVL.

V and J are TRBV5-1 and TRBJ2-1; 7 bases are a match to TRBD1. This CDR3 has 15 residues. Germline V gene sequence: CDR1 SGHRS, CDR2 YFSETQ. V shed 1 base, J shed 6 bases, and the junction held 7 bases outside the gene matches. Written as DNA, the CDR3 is TGCGCCAGCAGCTTGTTGTACCGGGACAGCAATGAGCAGTTCTTC. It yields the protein CASSLLYRDSNEQFF.

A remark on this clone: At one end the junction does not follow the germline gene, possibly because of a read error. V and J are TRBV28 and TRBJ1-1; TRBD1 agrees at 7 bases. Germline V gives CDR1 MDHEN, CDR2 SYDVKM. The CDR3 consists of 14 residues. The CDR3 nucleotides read TGTGCCAGCAGAACGACAGGGAAGAACGCTGAAGCTTTCTTT. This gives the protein CASRTTGKNAEAFF.

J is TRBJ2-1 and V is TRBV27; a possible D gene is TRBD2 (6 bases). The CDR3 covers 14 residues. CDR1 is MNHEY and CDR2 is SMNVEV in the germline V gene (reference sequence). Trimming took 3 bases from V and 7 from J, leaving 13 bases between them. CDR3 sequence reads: CASSFDGSLNEQFF. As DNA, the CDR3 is TGTGCCAGCAGTTTTGACGGGAGCTTAAATGAGCAGTTCTTC.

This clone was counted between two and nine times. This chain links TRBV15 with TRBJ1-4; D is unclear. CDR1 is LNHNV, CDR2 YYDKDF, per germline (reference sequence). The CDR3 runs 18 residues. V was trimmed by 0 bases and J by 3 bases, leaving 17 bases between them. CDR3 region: CATSRDLGLDGPNEKLFF. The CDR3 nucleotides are TGTGCCACCAGCAGAGATCTTGGACTGGACGGACCTAATGAAAAACTGTTTTTT.

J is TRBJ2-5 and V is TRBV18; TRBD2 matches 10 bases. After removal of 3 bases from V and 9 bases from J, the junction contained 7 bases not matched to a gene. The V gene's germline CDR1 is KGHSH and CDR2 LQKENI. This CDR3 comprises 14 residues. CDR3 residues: CASSPVERGGAQYF. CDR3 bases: TGTGCCAGCTCACCGGTCGAGCGGGGGGGCGCCCAGTACTTC.

The CDR3 DNA sequence: TGTGCCAGCAAGTCCCTTAGGCAGTTCTTC. This gives the protein CASKSLRQFF. The chain joins TRBV6-1 to TRBJ2-1, with D unresolved. This CDR3 is 10 amino acids long. Germline V gives CDR1 MNHNS, CDR2 SASEGT. With 7 bases removed from V and 12 bases from J, the gap between germline ends came to 10 bases.

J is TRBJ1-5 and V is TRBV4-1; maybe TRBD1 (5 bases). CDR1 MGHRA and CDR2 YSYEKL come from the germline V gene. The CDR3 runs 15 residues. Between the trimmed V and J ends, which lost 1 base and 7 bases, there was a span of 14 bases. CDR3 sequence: CASSQVATGTQPQHF. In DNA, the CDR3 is TGCGCCAGCAGCCAAGTGGCCACAGGCACACAGCCCCAGCATTTT.

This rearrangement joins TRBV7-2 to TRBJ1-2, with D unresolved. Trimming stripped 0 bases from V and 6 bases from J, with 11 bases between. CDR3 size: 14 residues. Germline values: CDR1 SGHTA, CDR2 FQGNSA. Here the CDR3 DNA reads TGTGCCAGCAGCTTAGCAAGAGGCGACGATGGCTACACCTTC. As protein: CASSLARGDDGYTF. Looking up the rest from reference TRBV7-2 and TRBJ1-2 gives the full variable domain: GAGVSQSPSNKVTEKGKDVELRCDPISGHTALYWYRQSLGQGLEFLIYFQGNSAPDKSGLPSDRFSAERTGGSVSTLTIQRTQQEDSAVYLCASSLARGDDGYTFGSGTRLTVV.

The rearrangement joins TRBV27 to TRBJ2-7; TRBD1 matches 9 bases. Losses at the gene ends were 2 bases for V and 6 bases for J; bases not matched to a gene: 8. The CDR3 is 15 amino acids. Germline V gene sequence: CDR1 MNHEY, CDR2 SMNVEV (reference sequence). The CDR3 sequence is CASSLLPGTGSEQYF. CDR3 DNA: TGTGCCAGCAGTTTACTGCCCGGGACAGGGTCCGAGCAGTACTTC.

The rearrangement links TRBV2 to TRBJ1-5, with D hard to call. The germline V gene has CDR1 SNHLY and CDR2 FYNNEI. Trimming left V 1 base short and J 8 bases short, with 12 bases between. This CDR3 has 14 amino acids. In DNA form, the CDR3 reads TGTGCCAGCAGTGAAGGCATTTCCAGTAAGCCCCAGCATTTT. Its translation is CASSEGISSKPQHF.

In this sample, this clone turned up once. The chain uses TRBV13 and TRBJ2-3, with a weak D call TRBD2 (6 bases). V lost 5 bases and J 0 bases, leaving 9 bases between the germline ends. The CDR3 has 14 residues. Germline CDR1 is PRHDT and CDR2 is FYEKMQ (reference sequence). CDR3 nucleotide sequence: TGTGCCAGCAGCGGAGGGACTAGCACAGATACGCAGTATTTT. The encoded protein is CASSGGTSTDTQYF.

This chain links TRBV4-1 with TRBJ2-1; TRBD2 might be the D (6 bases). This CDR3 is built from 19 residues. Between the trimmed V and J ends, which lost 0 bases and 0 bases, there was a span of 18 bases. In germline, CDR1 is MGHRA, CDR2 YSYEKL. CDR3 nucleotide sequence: TGCGCCAGCAGCCAAGAAAGACCGTCTCGGGGGAGCTCCTACAATGAGCAGTTCTTC. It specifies CASSQERPSRGSSYNEQFF.

The CDR3, as DNA: TGCAGCGTTACCGGGACAGGGTTGGACTATGGCTACACCTTC. Translated: CSVTGTGLDYGYTF. This chain uses TRBV29-1 with TRBJ1-2; TRBD1 matches at 9 bases. CDR3 length equals 14 residues. Germline assignment: CDR1 SQVTM and CDR2 ANQGSEA. Trimming cost V 5 bases and J 3 bases; bases outside gene matches: 7.

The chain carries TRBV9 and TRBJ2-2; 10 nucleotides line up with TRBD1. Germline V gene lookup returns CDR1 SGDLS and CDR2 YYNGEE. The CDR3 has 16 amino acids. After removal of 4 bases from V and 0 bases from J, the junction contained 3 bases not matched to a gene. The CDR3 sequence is CASSMTGGPNTGELFF. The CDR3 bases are TGTGCCAGCAGCATGACAGGGGGCCCGAACACCGGGGAGCTGTTTTTT.

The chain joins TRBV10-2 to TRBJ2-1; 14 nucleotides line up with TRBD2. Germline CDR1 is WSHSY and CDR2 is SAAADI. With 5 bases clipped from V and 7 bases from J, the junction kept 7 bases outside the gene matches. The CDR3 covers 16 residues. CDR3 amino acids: CASSRTSGGSGNEQFF. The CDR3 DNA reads TGCGCCAGCAGTAGGACTAGCGGGGGGTCGGGAAATGAGCAGTTCTTC.

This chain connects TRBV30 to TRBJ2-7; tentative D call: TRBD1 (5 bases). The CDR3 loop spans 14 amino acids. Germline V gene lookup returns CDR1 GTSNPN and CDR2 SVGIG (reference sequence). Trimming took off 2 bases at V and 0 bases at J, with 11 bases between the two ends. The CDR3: CAWSLEQGSYEQYF. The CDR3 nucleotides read TGTGCCTGGAGTTTGGAGCAGGGCTCCTACGAGCAGTACTTC.

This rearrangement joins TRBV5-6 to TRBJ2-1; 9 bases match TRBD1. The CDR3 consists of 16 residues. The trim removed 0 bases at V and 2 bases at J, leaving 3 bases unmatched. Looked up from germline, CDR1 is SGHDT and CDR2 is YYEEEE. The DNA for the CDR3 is TGTGCCAGCAGCTTGGACAGGGGGCGCGCCTACAATGAGCAGTTCTTC. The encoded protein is CASSLDRGRAYNEQFF.

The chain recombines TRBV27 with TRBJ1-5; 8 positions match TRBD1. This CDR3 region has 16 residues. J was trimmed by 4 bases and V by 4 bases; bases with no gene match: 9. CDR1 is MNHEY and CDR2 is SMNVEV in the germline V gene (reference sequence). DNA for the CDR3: TGTGCCAGCAGTTCTCAAACAGGGGGAGGTAATCAGCCCCAGCATTTT. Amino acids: CASSSQTGGGNQPQHF.